This TCR beta chain is drawn from a study of blood T cells in healthy people across ages. The CDR3 has 14 amino acids. Looked up from germline, CDR1 is MGHRA and CDR2 is YSYEKL. V was clipped by 2 bases and J by 3 bases, with 8 bases between them. It was with a sample-barcoded 5' primer and a J-beta primer mix that a second PCR of roughly 7 to 11 cycles was run. TCRdb ran MiXCR on the 5' RACE reads and lists one entry per CDR3 protein. The sample contains some 640,000 distinct CDR3 sequences, 25% to 30% of which appear only once. This chain links TRBV4-1 with TRBJ1-5, with TRBD1 as a possible D gene (6 bases). The receptor was isolated from a woman of 80 years or more in good health. Sequenced material: blood. CDR3 loop: CASSQRGVNQPQHF. The CDR3 DNA reads TGCGCCAGCAGCCAAAGGGGGGTCAATCAGCCCCAGCATTTT.